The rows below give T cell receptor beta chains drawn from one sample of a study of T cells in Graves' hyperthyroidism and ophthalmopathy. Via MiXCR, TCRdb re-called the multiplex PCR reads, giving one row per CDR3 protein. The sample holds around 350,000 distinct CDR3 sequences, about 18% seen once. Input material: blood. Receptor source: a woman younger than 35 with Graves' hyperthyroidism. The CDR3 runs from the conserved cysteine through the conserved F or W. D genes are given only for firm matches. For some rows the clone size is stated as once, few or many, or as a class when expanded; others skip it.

CASSFSGGRLLAGELFF | TGTGCCAGCAGTTTTAGTGGGGGCAGACTTTTAGCCGGGGAGCTGTTTTTT | TRBJ2-2 | NA | many | TRBV12-3/TRBV12-4
CASSPDRHSSYEQYF | TGTGCCAGCAGTCCCGACAGACACAGCTCCTACGAGCAGTACTTC | TRBJ2-7 | NA | NA | TRBV7-2
CASSLGTSGGQETQYF | TGTGCCAGCAGTCTTGGGACTAGCGGGGGCCAAGAGACCCAGTACTTC | TRBJ2-5 | TRBD2 | NA | TRBV28
CASSLSTGGSYGYTF | TGTGCCAGCAGTTTATCGACAGGGGGGTCCTATGGCTACACCTTC | TRBJ1-2 | TRBD1 | NA | TRBV27
CASSSPTGARLEAFF | TGTGCCAGCAGTTCGCCGACCGGGGCCCGACTTGAAGCTTTCTTT | TRBJ1-1 | NA | NA | TRBV12-3/TRBV12-4
CASREPGRSSYEQYF | TGTGCCAGCAGAGAACCGGGACGGAGCTCCTACGAGCAGTACTTC | TRBJ2-7 | NA | many | TRBV6-1
CASSLALATGELFF | TGCGCCAGCAGCTTGGCACTAGCTACCGGGGAGCTGTTTTTT | TRBJ2-2 | NA | many | TRBV5-1
CASSHLWTLGAFF | TGTGCCAGCAGCCACCTATGGACCTTAGGGGCTTTCTTT | TRBJ1-1 | NA | many | TRBV3-1
CSASHSRGSYEQYF | TGCAGTGCCTCCCATAGTAGAGGGTCCTACGAGCAGTACTTC | TRBJ2-7 | NA | many | TRBV20-1
CASRQFNTEAFF | TGTGCCAGCAGACAATTCAACACTGAAGCTTTCTTT | TRBJ1-1 | NA | NA | TRBV12-3/TRBV12-4
CSARDWTGEYGYTF | TGCAGTGCTAGAGATTGGACAGGAGAGTATGGCTACACCTTC | TRBJ1-2 | TRBD1 | many | TRBV20-1
CASSPRDRGPQHF | TGTGCCAGCAGCCCCCGGGACAGGGGGCCCCAGCATTTT | TRBJ1-5 | TRBD1 | many | TRBV27
CASSAGQAATEAFF | TGTGCCAGTAGTGCAGGACAGGCAGCCACTGAAGCTTTCTTT | TRBJ1-1 | TRBD1 | NA | TRBV19
CASRFTTVNTEAFF | TGTGCCAGCAGATTTACGACAGTGAACACTGAAGCTTTCTTT | TRBJ1-1 | NA | NA | TRBV6-1
CASTGGRWEKNEKLFF | TGTGCCAGCACCGGGGGGCGGTGGGAAAAGAATGAAAAACTGTTTTTT | TRBJ1-4 | NA | few | TRBV6-7
CASRSPGSQETQYF | TGTGCCAGCAGATCCCCGGGTTCACAAGAGACCCAGTACTTC | TRBJ2-5 | NA | NA | TRBV11-2
CVSSPFDRANTEAFF | TGTGTCAGCAGCCCATTCGACAGGGCGAACACTGAAGCTTTCTTT | TRBJ1-1 | TRBD1 | few | TRBV9
CASSPQGTRAEAFF | TGTGCCAGCAGCCCCCAAGGAACCAGGGCTGAAGCTTTCTTT | TRBJ1-1 | NA | NA | TRBV9
CASSQVGGLSGYTF | TGTGCCAGCAGCCAAGTCGGGGGTCTCTCCGGCTACACCTTC | TRBJ1-2 | NA | NA | TRBV6-2/TRBV6-3
CASSDPGGSSNQPQHF | TGTGCCAGCAGTGACCCTGGGGGGTCTAGCAATCAGCCCCAGCATTTT | TRBJ1-5 | NA | many | TRBV6-4
CAISGLAGAQETQYF | TGTGCCATCAGTGGACTAGCGGGGGCCCAAGAGACCCAGTACTTC | TRBJ2-5 | TRBD2 | NA | TRBV10-3
CASKDAGGHEQYF | TGTGCCAGTAAGGACGCCGGGGGACACGAGCAGTACTTC | TRBJ2-7 | NA | NA | TRBV19
CASSETGGNQPQHF | TGTGCCAGCAGCGAGACAGGCGGCAATCAGCCCCAGCATTTT | TRBJ1-5 | NA | many | TRBV6-1
CASSPKGTGGLQYF | TGTGCCAGCAGCCCGAAGGGGACAGGGGGTCTCCAGTACTTC | TRBJ2-5 | TRBD1 | few | TRBV7-9
CASSFSRLQPQHF | TGTGCCAGCAGCTTCTCCAGGTTGCAGCCCCAGCATTTT | TRBJ1-5 | NA | many | TRBV13
CASSQASGGPETQYF | TGTGCCAGCAGCCAAGCTAGCGGGGGGCCAGAGACCCAGTACTTC | TRBJ2-5 | TRBD2 | NA | TRBV3-1
CASSLAWGRGEAFF | TGTGCCAGCAGCTTAGCTTGGGGAAGGGGTGAAGCTTTCTTT | TRBJ1-1 | NA | many | TRBV7-9
CASSPRRRGNQPQHF | TGTGCCAGCAGCCCTAGGCGGCGGGGGAATCAGCCCCAGCATTTT | TRBJ1-5 | NA | many | TRBV12-3/TRBV12-4
CATSTLERDEQYF | TGTGCCACCAGCACCCTAGAAAGGGACGAGCAGTACTTC | TRBJ2-7 | NA | many | TRBV15
CSARGTASSYEQYF | TGCAGTGCTAGGGGGACAGCGAGCTCCTACGAGCAGTACTTC | TRBJ2-7 | TRBD1 | many | TRBV20-1
CASSFYRENYGYTF | TGCGCCAGCAGCTTCTACAGGGAAAACTATGGCTACACCTTC | TRBJ1-2 | NA | NA | TRBV5-1
CASSSPDGVLGTEAFF | TGTGCCAGCAGTTCCCCGGACGGAGTCCTCGGCACTGAAGCTTTCTTT | TRBJ1-1 | NA | many | TRBV28
CASSWDRGGEQYF | TGTGCCAGCAGCTGGGACAGGGGCGGCGAGCAGTACTTC | TRBJ2-7 | TRBD1 | NA | TRBV6-1
CASSSNGVYEQYF | TGTGCCAGCAGCTCGAATGGTGTATACGAGCAGTACTTC | TRBJ2-7 | NA | many | TRBV7-9
CASSQDGQNLYYEQYF | TGCGCCAGCAGCCAGGACGGACAGAATCTCTACTACGAGCAGTACTTC | TRBJ2-7 | NA | many | TRBV5-1
CASSLKPDRDQSGEAFF | TGTGCCAGCAGCTTAAAACCCGACAGGGATCAAAGTGGTGAAGCTTTCTTT | TRBJ1-1 | TRBD1 | many | TRBV7-2
CSVPTGATEAFF | TGCAGTGTTCCGACAGGGGCCACTGAAGCTTTCTTT | TRBJ1-1 | TRBD1 | many | TRBV20-1
CAWSVPSPDGYTF | TGTGCCTGGAGTGTACCCAGTCCTGACGGCTACACCTTC | TRBJ1-2 | NA | many | TRBV30
CASSLAKNTEAFF | TGCGCCAGCAGCTTGGCTAAGAACACTGAAGCTTTCTTT | TRBJ1-1 | NA | many | TRBV5-1
CASSLGSGGIGELFF | TGTGCCAGCAGCTTAGGGTCAGGAGGGATCGGGGAGCTGTTTTTT | TRBJ2-2 | NA | once | TRBV7-2
CASTRTGAGANVLTF | TGTGCCAGTACCCGGACAGGGGCTGGGGCCAACGTCCTGACTTTC | TRBJ2-6 | TRBD1 | many | TRBV19
CASSLTRGSGYTF | TGTGCCAGCAGCTTAACCCGGGGGAGCGGCTACACCTTC | TRBJ1-2 | NA | many | TRBV7-3